This TCR beta chain was identified during a study of blood T cell repertoires in COVID-19. About the study: T cells, B-cell-depleted T cells, or PBMCs provided the cDNA or gDNA that served as material.

Profiling relied on immunoSEQ multiplex PCR, and the TCRdb table lists in-frame clones only, not all of them. The sample includes about 380,000 clones, almost 90% seen only once; the top ten take roughly 6.8%. The CDR3 contains 15 residues. V gave up 4 bases and J gave up 10 bases, with 19 bases separating them. Germline assignment: CDR1 MDHEN and CDR2 SYDVKM. The source material was peripheral blood. The V call is TRBV28, the J call TRBJ1-4, with D possibly matching TRBD1 (6 bases). The TCR was taken from a man between 18 and 35 years old with active or convalescent COVID-19. CDR3 coding DNA: TGTGCCAGCAGTTCTTTCCTAACAGGGATGGGAAAACTGTTTTTT. It encodes CASSSFLTGMGKLFF.